The clone carrying this T cell receptor beta chain was recorded a few times. Here immunoSEQ multiplex PCR was the method, and the copy in TCRdb shows in-frame clones only, minus some. The table has around 940,000 clones, approximately 76% seen once. This sample was included in a study of shared clonotypes between healthy human individuals. The CDR3 extends over 12 amino acids. Germline CDR1 SGHDT, CDR2 YYEEEE. The ends were cut back, 0 bases at V and 7 bases at J, with 7 bases in the middle. This rearrangement joins TRBV5-6 to TRBJ1-1, with TRBD1 as a possible D gene (5 bases). The sequence was obtained from a man aged 18 to 35 in good health. Sequencing input: memory CD4+ T cells sorted from blood. Subset in this sample: CD45RA-negative fraction. CDR3 residues: CASSLEGIEAFF. As DNA, the CDR3 is TGTGCCAGCAGCTTGGAGGGGATTGAAGCTTTCTTT.